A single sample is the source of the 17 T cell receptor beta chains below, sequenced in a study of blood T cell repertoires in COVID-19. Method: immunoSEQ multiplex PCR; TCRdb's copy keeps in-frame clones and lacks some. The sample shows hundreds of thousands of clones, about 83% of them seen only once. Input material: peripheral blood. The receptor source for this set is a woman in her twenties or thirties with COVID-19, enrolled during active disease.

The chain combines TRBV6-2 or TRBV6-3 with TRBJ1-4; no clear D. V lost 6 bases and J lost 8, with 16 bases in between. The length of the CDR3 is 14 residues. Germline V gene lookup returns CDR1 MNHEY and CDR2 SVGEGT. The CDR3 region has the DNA TGTGCCAGCAGCCCCGGAGGGAATGGCGAAAAACTGTTTTTT. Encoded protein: CASSPGGNGEKLFF.

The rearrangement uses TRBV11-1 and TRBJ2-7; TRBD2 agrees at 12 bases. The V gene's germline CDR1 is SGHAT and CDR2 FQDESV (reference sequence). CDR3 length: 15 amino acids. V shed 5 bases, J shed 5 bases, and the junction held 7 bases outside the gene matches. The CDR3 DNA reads TGTGCCAGCAGCCGACTAGCGGGAGAGATCGACGAGCAGTACTTC. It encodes CASSRLAGEIDEQYF.

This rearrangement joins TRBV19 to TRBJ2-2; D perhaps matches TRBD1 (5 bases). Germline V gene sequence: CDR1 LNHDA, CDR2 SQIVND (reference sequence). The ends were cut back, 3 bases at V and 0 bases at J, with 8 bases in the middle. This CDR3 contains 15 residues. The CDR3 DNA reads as TGTGCCAGTAGTATCCAGGGCACGAACACCGGGGAGCTGTTTTTT. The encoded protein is CASSIQGTNTGELFF.

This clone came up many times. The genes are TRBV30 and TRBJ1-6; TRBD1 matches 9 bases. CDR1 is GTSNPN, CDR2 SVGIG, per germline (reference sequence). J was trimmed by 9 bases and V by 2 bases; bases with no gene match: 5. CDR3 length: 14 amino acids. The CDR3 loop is CAWSQQGASSPLHF. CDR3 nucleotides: TGTGCCTGGAGTCAACAGGGGGCAAGTTCACCCCTCCACTTT. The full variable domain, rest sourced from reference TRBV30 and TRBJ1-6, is SQTIHQWPATLVQPVGSPLSLECTVEGTSNPNLYWYRQAAGRGLQLLFYSVGIGQISSEVPQNLSASRPQDRQFILSSKKLLLSDSGFYLCAWSQQGASSPLHFGNGTRLTVT.

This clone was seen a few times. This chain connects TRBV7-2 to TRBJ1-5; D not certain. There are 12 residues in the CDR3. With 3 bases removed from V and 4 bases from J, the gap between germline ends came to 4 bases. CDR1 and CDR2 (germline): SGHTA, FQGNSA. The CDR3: CASSFVNQPQHF. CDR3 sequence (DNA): TGTGCCAGCAGCTTCGTGAATCAGCCCCAGCATTTT. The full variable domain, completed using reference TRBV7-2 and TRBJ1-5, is GAGVSQSPSNKVTEKGKDVELRCDPISGHTALYWYRQSLGQGLEFLIYFQGNSAPDKSGLPSDRFSAERTGGSVSTLTIQRTQQEDSAVYLCASSFVNQPQHFGDGTRLSIL.

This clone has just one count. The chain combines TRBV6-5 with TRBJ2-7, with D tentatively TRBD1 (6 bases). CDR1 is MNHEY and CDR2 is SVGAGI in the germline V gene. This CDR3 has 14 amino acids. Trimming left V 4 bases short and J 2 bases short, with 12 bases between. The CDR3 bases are TGTGCCAGCAGTTTCCGGACAGATCCCTACGAGCAGTACTTC. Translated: CASSFRTDPYEQYF.

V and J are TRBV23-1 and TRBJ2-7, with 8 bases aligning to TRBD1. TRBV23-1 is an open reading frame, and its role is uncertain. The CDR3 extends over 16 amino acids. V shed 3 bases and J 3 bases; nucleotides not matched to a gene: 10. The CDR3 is CASSHKGGQVDYEQYF. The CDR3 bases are TGCGCCAGCAGTCATAAAGGGGGACAGGTTGACTACGAGCAGTACTTC.

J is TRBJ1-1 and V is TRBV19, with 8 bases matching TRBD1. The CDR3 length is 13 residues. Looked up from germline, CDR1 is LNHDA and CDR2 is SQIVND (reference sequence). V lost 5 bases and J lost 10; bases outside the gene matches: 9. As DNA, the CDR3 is TGTGCCAGTAGTTTCCAGGGGGCCGCCGTAGCTTTCTTT. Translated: CASSFQGAAVAFF.

For the CDR3, the DNA is TGTGCCAGCAGCTTGGCCCCACAGGGTAATGAGCAGTTCTTC. This gives the protein CASSLAPQGNEQFF. V is TRBV11-3 and J is TRBJ2-1; a possible D gene is TRBD1 (6 bases). The V gene's germline CDR1 is SGHNT and CDR2 YENEEA. V lost 3 bases to trimming and J lost 7 bases, with 13 bases between them. This CDR3 contains 14 residues.

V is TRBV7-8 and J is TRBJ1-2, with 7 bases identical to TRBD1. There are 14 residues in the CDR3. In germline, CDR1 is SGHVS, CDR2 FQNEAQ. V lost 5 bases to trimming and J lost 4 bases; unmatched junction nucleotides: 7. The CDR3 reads CASSPVRDSYGYTF. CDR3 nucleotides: TGTGCCAGCAGCCCAGTTAGGGACAGCTATGGCTACACCTTC.

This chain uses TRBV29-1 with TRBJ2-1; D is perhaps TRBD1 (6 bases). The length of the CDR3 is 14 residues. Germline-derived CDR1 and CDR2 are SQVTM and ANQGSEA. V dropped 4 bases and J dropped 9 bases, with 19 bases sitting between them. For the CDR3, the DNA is TGCAGCGTTGGGGGGTTAGGGGGTTTCAGTGAGCAGTTCTTC. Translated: CSVGGLGGFSEQFF.

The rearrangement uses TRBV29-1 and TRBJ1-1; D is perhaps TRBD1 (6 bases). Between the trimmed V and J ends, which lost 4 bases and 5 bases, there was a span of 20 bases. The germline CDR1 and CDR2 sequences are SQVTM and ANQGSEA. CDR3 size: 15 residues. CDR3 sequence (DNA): TGCAGCGTTGCCCTCCGGGACACCTTGGGGACTGAAGCTTTCTTT. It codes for CSVALRDTLGTEAFF.

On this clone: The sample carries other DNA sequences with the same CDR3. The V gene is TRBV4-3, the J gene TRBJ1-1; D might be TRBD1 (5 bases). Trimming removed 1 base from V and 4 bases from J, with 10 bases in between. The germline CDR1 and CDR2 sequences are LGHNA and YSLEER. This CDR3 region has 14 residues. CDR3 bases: TGCGCCAGCAGCCAAGTTACAGGCGGCACTGAAGCTTTCTTT. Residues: CASSQVTGGTEAFF.

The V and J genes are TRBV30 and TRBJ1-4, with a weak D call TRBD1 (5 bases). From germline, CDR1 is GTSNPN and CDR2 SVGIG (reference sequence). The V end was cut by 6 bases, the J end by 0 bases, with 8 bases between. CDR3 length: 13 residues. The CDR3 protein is CACWGATNEKLFF. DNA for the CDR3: TGTGCCTGCTGGGGGGCAACTAATGAAAAACTGTTTTTT.

The CDR3 loop is CASSRDRNNEQFF. The CDR3 nucleotides are TGTGCCAGCAGCCGTGACAGAAACAATGAGCAGTTCTTC. The J gene is TRBJ2-1, the V gene TRBV11-1, with D possibly TRBD1 on 5 matching bases. Germline V gene sequence: CDR1 SGHAT, CDR2 FQDESV (reference sequence). CDR3 size: 13 residues. The V gene lost 5 bases and the J gene lost 5 bases, with 10 bases spanning the gap.

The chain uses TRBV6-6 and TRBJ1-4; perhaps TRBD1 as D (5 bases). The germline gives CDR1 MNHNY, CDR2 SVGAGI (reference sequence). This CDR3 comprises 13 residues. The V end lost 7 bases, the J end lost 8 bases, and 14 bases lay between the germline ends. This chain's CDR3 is CASTPGGREKLFF. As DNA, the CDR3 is TGTGCCAGCACACCGGGGGGAAGGGAAAAACTGTTTTTT.

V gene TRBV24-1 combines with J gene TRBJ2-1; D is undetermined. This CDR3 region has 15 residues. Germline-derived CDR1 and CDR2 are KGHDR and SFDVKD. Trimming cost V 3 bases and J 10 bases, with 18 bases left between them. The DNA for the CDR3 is TGTGCCACCAGTGATCCATCGTTCTCCGGTATCGAGCAGTTCTTC. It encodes CATSDPSFSGIEQFF.